The 13 T cell receptor beta chains presented below share a single source sample, sequenced in a study of T cells in Graves' hyperthyroidism and ophthalmopathy. Researchers amplified the TCR beta CDR3 regions from RNA transcripts. The primer set for the first-round RT-PCR of the TCR CDR3 was HTBI. TCRdb redid the calling of the multiplex PCR reads with MiXCR, one entry per CDR3 protein. The sample lists about 640,000 distinct CDR3 sequences, less than 25% occurring once. The material sequenced was blood. These receptors originate from a man aged 25 to 40 with Graves' ophthalmopathy.

This clonotype was observed at least ten times. The V call is TRBV3-1, the J call TRBJ2-1; no clear D gene. The CDR3 runs to 13 residues. V shed 4 bases and J shed 9 bases, with 13 bases lying between them. CDR1 and CDR2 from the germline V gene are LGHDT and YNNKEL (reference sequence). The CDR3 loop is CASSPRTDGEQFF. DNA for the CDR3: TGTGCCAGCAGCCCCCGGACGGACGGTGAGCAGTTCTTC.

The chain joins TRBV14 to TRBJ2-2; 8 bases line up with TRBD1. The J segment lost 6 bases and the V segment lost 3 bases, leaving 21 bases of the junction unmatched. The germline V gene has CDR1 SGHDN and CDR2 FVKESK. This CDR3 is built from 20 residues. The CDR3 reads CASSHPRDRWGKRVPGELFF. The CDR3 nucleotides are TGTGCCAGCAGCCACCCCCGGGACAGGTGGGGCAAGCGCGTCCCCGGGGAGCTGTTTTTT.

J is TRBJ1-2 and V is TRBV24-1; D call uncertain. CDR1 is KGHDR, CDR2 SFDVKD, per germline. V was trimmed by 6 bases and J by 7 bases, leaving 11 bases between them. The CDR3 length is 12 residues. CDR3 loop: CATSSGGLGYTF. CDR3 in DNA: TGTGCCACCAGTTCTGGAGGCCTTGGCTACACCTTC.

With respect to this clonotype: Just one base apart from a much larger clone, this may be a read error. The chain uses TRBV10-3 and TRBJ2-1; 12 bases map to TRBD2. The J call may be in error: the DNA end matches TRBJ2-7 better. CDR1 ENHRY and CDR2 SYGVKD come from the germline V gene. The CDR3 runs 19 residues. CDR3 residues: CAISESTSGRRSSYNEQYF. The CDR3 DNA is TGTGCCATCAGTGAGTCGACTAGCGGGAGACGGAGTTCCTACAATGAGCAGTACTTC.

This clonotype was seen at least ten times. The genes are TRBV6-1 and TRBJ1-1, with D perhaps matching TRBD1 (6 bases). The germline gives CDR1 MNHNS, CDR2 SASEGT. CDR3 size: 14 residues. V dropped 6 bases and J dropped 1 base, with 12 bases sitting between them. DNA of the CDR3: TGTGCCAGCAGACCCGGGACAAAGAACACTGAAGCTTTCTTT. Translating it yields CASRPGTKNTEAFF.

This chain joins TRBV6-1 and TRBJ1-5; the match to TRBD1 covers 10 bases. The V and J ends lost 5 bases and 0 bases, in that order; junction bases with no gene match: 7. The CDR3 length is 17 residues. Germline assignment: CDR1 MNHNS and CDR2 SASEGT. CDR3 bases: TGTGCCAGCAGTCCGGGACAGGGGATTTCTAGCAATCAGCCCCAGCATTTT. Its translation is CASSPGQGISSNQPQHF.

V and J are TRBV19 and TRBJ2-7, with 7 bases lining up with TRBD1. This CDR3 is built from 14 residues. Trimming took 6 bases from V and 2 from J; bases not matched to a gene: 7. Germline V gene data show CDR1 as LNHDA and CDR2 as SQIVND (reference sequence). The CDR3 DNA sequence: TGTGCCAGTAGAGACCGGGACAGCCCCTACGAGCAGTACTTC. This gives the protein CASRDRDSPYEQYF.

This chain connects TRBV30 to TRBJ2-2; TRBD2 matches at 10 bases. The trim removed 0 bases at V and 5 bases at J, leaving 9 bases unmatched. The germline gives CDR1 GTSNPN, CDR2 SVGIG (reference sequence). CDR3 size: 17 residues. The CDR3 coding sequence is TGTGCCTGGAGTGTAGGTCCTAGCGGGAGATTAACCGGGGAGCTGTTTTTT. Encoded protein: CAWSVGPSGRLTGELFF.

This clonotype showed up just a few times. The rearrangement links TRBV5-1 to TRBJ2-1; the D gene could be TRBD1 or TRBD2 (6 bases each). The ends were cut back, 1 base at V and 5 bases at J, with 19 bases in the middle. The V gene's germline CDR1 is SGHRS and CDR2 YFSETQ. The CDR3 is 17 amino acids. The CDR3 sequence: CASSLILGGGSHNEQFF. The CDR3 DNA sequence: TGCGCCAGCAGCTTGATCTTAGGGGGAGGATCACACAATGAGCAGTTCTTC.

The V call is TRBV6-1, the J call TRBJ2-2; 8 bases fit TRBD2. Per the germline V gene, CDR1 is MNHNS and CDR2 is SASEGT. The CDR3 is 15 residues long. Trimming cost V 5 bases and J 7 bases; bases outside gene matches: 9. This CDR3 reads CASSYAGGVGGELFF. The CDR3 nucleotides are TGTGCCAGCAGTTACGCGGGAGGTGTTGGCGGGGAGCTGTTTTTT.

The rearrangement joins TRBV7-3 to TRBJ2-3; maybe TRBD2 (5 bases). CDR1 SGHTA and CDR2 FQGTGA come from the germline V gene. The CDR3 runs 13 residues. V was shortened by 5 bases and J by 4 bases, with 10 bases between the two germline ends. CDR3 region: CASSALASDTQYF. The DNA of the CDR3 is TGTGCCAGCAGCGCCCTAGCATCAGATACGCAGTATTTT.

This clonotype has at least ten counts. The chain recombines TRBV12-3 or TRBV12-4 with TRBJ2-3, with TRBD2 matching over 9 bases. The CDR3 extends over 15 amino acids. V was pared by 6 bases and J by 5 bases, with 9 bases of the junction left unmatched. The CDR3 spells CASSDSGRNGDTQYF. The CDR3 DNA reads TGTGCCAGCAGCGATAGCGGGAGAAATGGAGATACGCAGTATTTT.

Points on this clonotype: This sequence may be a read error, since a much larger clone differs from it by one base. The CDR3 nucleotides read TGCGCCAGCAGCCAAACCGGGACAGGCACTAATCCACCCCTCCACTTT. Its translation: CASSQTGTGTNPPLHF. This rearrangement joins TRBV5-8 to TRBJ1-6; TRBD1 agrees at 8 bases. CDR1 and CDR2 (germline): SGHTS, YDEGEE. The CDR3 runs 16 residues. Combining the CDR3 with reference TRBV5-8 and TRBJ1-6 gives the whole variable domain EAGVTQSPTHLIKTRGQQATLRCSPISGHTSVYWYQQALGLGLQFLLWYDEGEERNRGNFPPRFSGRQFPNYSSELNVNALELEDSALYLCASSQTGTGTNPPLHFGNGTRLTVT.